Below, 19 T cell receptor beta chains from the same sample are listed, as sequenced in a study of blood T cell repertoires in COVID-19 (dated by TCRdb to the early 2020s). The method was the immunoSEQ multiplex PCR assay. TCRdb provides this immuneACCESS table in a form limited to in-frame rearrangements. Some clones are lacking; in checked studies, under half of them reflect an unresolved V gene, and why the rest are absent is not known. Across this sample there are approximately 92,000 clones, with around 81% seen only once. The top ten constitute nearly 3.5% of the sample. The sequenced sample consisted of peripheral blood. Receptors originate from a man between 45 and 60 years old with acute or convalescent COVID-19.

The chain has TRBV6-4 and TRBJ2-1; the D gene is possibly TRBD1 (6 bases). The CDR3 runs to 13 residues. Trimming pared 6 bases from V and 8 bases from J, leaving 14 bases between. Germline CDR1 reads MRHNA; CDR2 reads SNTAGT. In nucleotides, the CDR3 is TGTGCCAGCAGGGTACAGGGTTCCGATGAGCAGTTCTTC. It is translated as CASRVQGSDEQFF.

In its sample, this clone was seen a few times. The chain uses TRBV7-2 and TRBJ1-4; D might be TRBD1 (6 bases). The CDR3 is 14 amino acids. The germline CDR1 and CDR2 sequences are SGHTA and FQGNSA. Trimming stripped 1 base from V and 8 bases from J, with 11 bases between. This CDR3 is CASSLGRGQEKLFF. DNA of the CDR3: TGTGCCAGCAGCTTAGGAAGAGGACAGGAAAAACTGTTTTTT.

This clone appeared once. The genes are TRBV19 and TRBJ1-5; 7 bases match TRBD1. V lost 8 bases and J lost 1; bases outside the gene matches: 14. The CDR3 is 17 residues long. Germline lookup yields CDR1 LNHDA and CDR2 SQIVND (reference sequence). The CDR3 DNA reads TGTGCCAGTCGACTAACGACGGGACAGCGGAGCAATCAGCCCCAGCATTTT. It is translated as CASRLTTGQRSNQPQHF.

The count of this clone is one. V usage is TRBV27 and J usage is TRBJ1-6; D gene unclear. Trimming stripped 3 bases from V and 9 bases from J, with 18 bases between. Germline V CDR1 and CDR2: MNHEY, SMNVEV (reference sequence). There are 16 residues in the CDR3. The CDR3 DNA reads as TGTGCCAGCAGTTTCACCTCCGGGAGGAGTGGTTCACCCCTCCACTTT. As protein: CASSFTSGRSGSPLHF.

The chain links TRBV2 to TRBJ2-2, with D maybe TRBD1 (5 bases). CDR1 is SNHLY, CDR2 FYNNEI, per germline. V was clipped by 4 bases and J by 3 bases, with 6 bases between them. CDR3 length: 13 residues. The CDR3 reads CASSVGDTGELFF. Written as DNA, the CDR3 is TGTGCCAGCAGTGTAGGGGACACCGGGGAGCTGTTTTTT.

Concerning this clone itself: Other nucleotide sequences from this sample produce the same CDR3. The rearrangement links TRBV5-1 to TRBJ2-6, with 8 bases aligning to TRBD1. This CDR3 is 15 amino acids long. The V gene end was trimmed by 4 bases and the J gene end by 2 bases; junction bases not matched to a gene: 2. CDR1 is SGHRS, CDR2 YFSETQ, per germline. The DNA for the CDR3 is TGCGCCAGCAGCCAGACAGGGGCTGGGGCCAACGTCCTGACTTTC. The encoded protein is CASSQTGAGANVLTF.

V is TRBV12-5 and J is TRBJ2-1, with TRBD1 identical over 9 bases. Germline assignment: CDR1 LGHNT and CDR2 FRNRAP. Trimming at V came to 8 bases and at J to 4 bases, leaving 9 bases not matched to a gene. This CDR3 has 15 amino acids. CDR3 DNA: TGTGCTAGTCCACCGGGACAGGGACCTTACAATGAGCAGTTCTTC. Protein: CASPPGQGPYNEQFF. Together with reference TRBV12-5 and TRBJ2-1, the CDR3 gives the full variable domain: DARVTQTPRHKVTEMGQEVTMRCQPILGHNTVFWYRQTMMQGLELLAYFRNRAPLDDSGMPKDRFSAEMPDATLATLKIQPSEPRDSAVYFCASPPGQGPYNEQFFGPGTRLTVL.

This chain uses TRBV6-2 or TRBV6-3 with TRBJ2-4; the D gene is possibly TRBD1 (6 bases). CDR3 length: 16 amino acids. Germline loops: CDR1 MNHEY, CDR2 SVGEGT. The V and J ends lost 6 bases and 0 bases respectively, with 15 bases between them. In DNA form, the CDR3 reads TGTGCCAGCAGCCCCGGGACATACCTAGCCAAAAACATTCAGTACTTC. Translating gives CASSPGTYLAKNIQYF.

Here the CDR3 DNA reads TGCAGCGTTGCCCTGGGACAGGGCAATGAGCAGTTCTTC. Amino acid sequence: CSVALGQGNEQFF. The chain uses TRBV29-1 and TRBJ2-1; TRBD1 aligns across 9 bases. V shed 4 bases and J 6 bases; nucleotides not matched to a gene: 4. There are 13 residues in the CDR3. In germline, CDR1 is SQVTM, CDR2 ANQGSEA.

The chain combines TRBV7-3 with TRBJ2-3; D is undetermined. The CDR3 totals 13 residues. Germline V gene lookup returns CDR1 SGHTA and CDR2 FQGTGA. Trimming cost V 5 bases and J 0 bases, with 6 bases left between them. The CDR3 coding sequence is TGTGCCAGCAGCACATCAAGCACAGATACGCAGTATTTT. It encodes CASSTSSTDTQYF. The whole variable domain, filled in from reference TRBV7-3 and TRBJ2-3, reads GAGVSQTPSNKVTEKGKYVELRCDPISGHTALYWYRQSLGQGPEFLIYFQGTGAADDSGLPNDRFFAVRPEGSVSTLKIQRTERGDSAVYLCASSTSSTDTQYFGPGTRLTVL.

The chain combines TRBV11-3 with TRBJ2-1, with D possibly matching TRBD1 (5 bases). Germline CDR1 SGHNT, CDR2 YENEEA. This CDR3 comprises 15 residues. Trimming pared 1 base from V and 9 bases from J, leaving 16 bases between. The CDR3 bases are TGTGCCAGCAGCTTAGGGTTTGGGCAGGGCGGTGAGCAGTTCTTC. Residues: CASSLGFGQGGEQFF.

The V and J genes are TRBV11-2 and TRBJ2-3, with 13 bases fitting TRBD2. The CDR3 is 16 residues long. Trimming removed 1 base from V and 4 bases from J; junction bases left unmatched: 2. Germline V gene lookup returns CDR1 SGHAT and CDR2 FQNNGV. As DNA, the CDR3 is TGTGCCAGCAGCTTAGGGACTAGCGGGGGTGCAGATACGCAGTATTTT. Translated, it gives CASSLGTSGGADTQYF.

This chain uses TRBV5-1 with TRBJ1-2; D unresolved. CDR1 and CDR2 (germline): SGHRS, YFSETQ. Trimming took off 4 bases at V and 8 bases at J, with 18 bases between the two ends. CDR3 size: 14 residues. The CDR3 DNA reads TGCGCCAGCAGCAACGCGGTCGCTGTTGAGGGCTACACCTTC. This gives the protein CASSNAVAVEGYTF.

This clone has only a few counts. CDR3 protein: CATTWTEEETQYF. The DNA for the CDR3 is TGTGCCACGACATGGACGGAGGAAGAGACCCAGTACTTC. The chain has TRBV10-3 and TRBJ2-5, with D perhaps matching TRBD2 (5 bases). The CDR3 is made up of 13 amino acids. Germline CDR1 ENHRY, CDR2 SYGVKD. Deletions cut 10 bases from V and 3 bases from J, with 15 bases between.

V usage is TRBV14 and J usage is TRBJ1-2, with 8 bases matching TRBD1. Germline V CDR1 and CDR2: SGHDN, FVKESK. This CDR3 comprises 16 residues. V lost 0 bases, J lost 4 bases, and 7 bases stayed unmatched. CDR3 amino acids: CASSQDSGGTSYGYTF. In nucleotides, the CDR3 is TGTGCCAGCAGCCAAGACTCAGGGGGCACAAGCTATGGCTACACCTTC.

The sample holds one count of this clone. This sequence joins TRBV24-1 and TRBJ1-2; D is uncertain. Germline values: CDR1 KGHDR, CDR2 SFDVKD. CDR3 length equals 12 residues. Trimming cost V 7 bases and J 7 bases, with 12 bases left between them. The CDR3 loop is CATSQATGGYTF. The CDR3 DNA reads as TGTGCCACCAGCCAGGCGACCGGTGGCTACACCTTC.

The chain combines TRBV28 with TRBJ2-7; 9 bases match TRBD1. Germline trimming cut 7 bases from V and 3 bases from J; bases unmatched to any gene: 4. The CDR3 length is 13 residues. Germline CDR1 MDHEN, CDR2 SYDVKM. The DNA of the CDR3 is TGTGCCAGCATAACAGGGGGCGGCTACGAGCAGTACTTC. Protein product: CASITGGGYEQYF.

The chain links TRBV27 to TRBJ2-2; possibly TRBD1 for D (6 bases). Germline CDR1 reads MNHEY; CDR2 reads SMNVEV (reference sequence). The CDR3 spans 15 residues. Trimming removed 6 bases from V and 0 bases from J, with 11 bases in between. CDR3 amino acids: CASRAGTTNTGELFF. The CDR3 DNA reads TGTGCCAGCAGAGCCGGGACAACGAACACCGGGGAGCTGTTTTTT.

This clone occurred once. CDR3 DNA: TGTGCCAGCAGCCCCGGTGGAGCGGACTACGAGCAGTACTTC. Its translation is CASSPGGADYEQYF. The chain couples TRBV28 to TRBJ2-7, with D tentatively TRBD2 (5 bases). The CDR3 sequence is 14 residues long. V lost 6 bases, J lost 3 bases, and 15 bases lay in between. Germline CDR1 and CDR2: MDHEN and SYDVKM.